Here is one TCR beta chain with its context. Its antigen remains unknown. This entry is derived from a study of STAT5B mutations in CD4+ large granular lymphocyte leukemia. Study observations and caveats: Patient CD4-sorted repertoires stayed more clonal than healthy ones after leukemic-clone removal.

Looked up from germline, CDR1 is SGHVS and CDR2 is FNYEAQ. This CDR3 comprises 14 residues. Between the trimmed V and J ends, which lost 5 bases and 5 bases, there was a span of 15 bases. The assay was immunoSEQ multiplex PCR, and TCRdb's table has in-frame clones only and misses some. Altogether fewer than 45,000 clones are present, 65% to 90% being singletons, with the ten largest covering roughly 2.5%. The TCR sequence derives from a human donor in good health. Sequencing input: CD4+ T cells from blood buffy coats. The chain couples TRBV7-6 to TRBJ1-1; perhaps TRBD1 as D (5 bases). The CDR3 protein is CASSVQAGGTEAFF. In DNA, the CDR3 is TGTGCCAGCAGCGTCCAGGCCGGGGGGACTGAAGCTTTCTTT.